This TCR beta chain originates from a study of cytomegalovirus exposure and HLA in healthy donors. PCR amplification relied on 60 Vbeta primers (plus 13 Jbeta primers). Libraries were prepared by immunoSEQ multiplex PCR; TCRdb keeps only in-frame clonotypes and omits some of them. Of around 150,000 clones in the sample, roughly 80% were seen once. This clone was detected a few times. Germline V gene lookup returns CDR1 LNHDA and CDR2 SQIVND (reference sequence). The CDR3 is 14 residues long. Trimming cost V 1 base and J 3 bases; bases outside gene matches: 3. What was sequenced was PBMCs. This TCR came from a middle-aged man in good health and CMV-seronegative. The chain couples TRBV19 to TRBJ2-7, with 7 bases that match TRBD2. The CDR3 loop is CASSIGGSDYEQYF. The CDR3 DNA is TGTGCCAGTAGTATAGGCGGGAGCGACTACGAGCAGTACTTC.